This T cell receptor (beta chain) emerged from a study of blood T cell repertoires in COVID-19. Study-wide context: T cells, B-cell-depleted T cells, or PBMCs provided the cDNA or gDNA that served as material.

This clone occurred a few times. In the same sample, other DNA sequences code for this CDR3. Under the authors' procedure: Reference gene primer amplification gave nucleated cell count estimates. Clones were read by immunoSEQ multiplex PCR, and TCRdb kept only the in-frame ones, dropping some. That table is the source of V, J and clone size, and D and trimming were worked out from the DNA. This sample carries over 85,000 clones, 85% of them seen once, and the ten largest clones take nearly 3.5%. The germline V gene has CDR1 MNHEY and CDR2 SVGAGI. The CDR3 is 15 residues long. V lost 2 bases, J lost 9 bases, and 7 bases stayed unmatched.

The sequence was obtained from a man aged 50 or older with acute or convalescent COVID-19. Sequenced input: peripheral blood. This chain links TRBV6-5 with TRBJ2-1; 10 bases map to TRBD2. CDR3 sequence (DNA): TGTGCCAGCAGTTACGGAGCGGGGGGGCTGAGTGAGCAGTTCTTC. Translation gives CASSYGAGGLSEQFF.